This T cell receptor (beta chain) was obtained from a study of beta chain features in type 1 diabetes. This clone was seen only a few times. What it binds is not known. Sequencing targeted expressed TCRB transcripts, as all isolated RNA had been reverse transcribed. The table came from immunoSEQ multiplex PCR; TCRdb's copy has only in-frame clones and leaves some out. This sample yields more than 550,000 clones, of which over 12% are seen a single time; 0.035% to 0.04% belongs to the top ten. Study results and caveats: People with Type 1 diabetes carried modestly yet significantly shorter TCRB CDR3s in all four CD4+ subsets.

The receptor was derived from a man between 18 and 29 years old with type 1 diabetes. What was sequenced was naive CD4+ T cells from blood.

The CDR3 nucleotides are TGTGCCAGCTCACCGACGGTTCGCGGCTACACCTTC. This sequence encodes CASSPTVRGYTF. The V and J genes are TRBV18 and TRBJ1-2, with unresolved D. Trimming cost V 3 bases and J 8 bases, with 10 bases left between them. The length of the CDR3 is 12 residues. The germline gives CDR1 KGHSH, CDR2 LQKENI. The full variable domain, its missing parts supplied by reference TRBV18 and TRBJ1-2, is NAGVMQNPRHLVRRRGQEARLRCSPMKGHSHVYWYRQLPEEGLKFMVYLQKENIIDESGMPKERFSAEFPKEGPSILRIQQVVRGDSAAYFCASSPTVRGYTFGSGTRLTVV.